This T cell receptor beta chain was sequenced for a study of graft-versus-host responses after intestinal transplantation. Study in general: Recipients had transplants, and these were multivisceral, liver-intestinal, or isolated intestinal. The recipients all started with anti-thymocyte globulin induction and then took tacrolimus and steroids for approximately 3 years.

General study results and limits: Recipient marrow held GvH clones, some first seen in ileum or blood. Graft-donor T cell macrochimerism coincided with high graft-versus-host to host-versus-graft clonal ratios in allografts.

Details on this clone: Its cognate antigen is unknown.

The data were produced by immunoSEQ multiplex PCR, yet TCRdb's version contains in-frame clones alone and is incomplete. The data show under 45,000 clones, roughly 89% seen once. Germline V CDR1 and CDR2: LNHNV, YYDKDF (reference sequence). The germline V and J ends were trimmed by 3 bases and 0 bases, with 9 bases remaining between them. The CDR3 is made up of 15 amino acids. Sequenced material: PBMCs, taken roughly 270 days after transplant. This receptor was taken from a human patient who received an intestinal transplant, so some T cells may come from the graft donor. This sequence joins TRBV15 and TRBJ1-5; D call uncertain. The CDR3 bases are TGTGCCACCAGCAGGACCTGGGGTAGCAATCAGCCCCAGCATTTT. Protein product: CATSRTWGSNQPQHF.